This TCR beta chain was documented in a study of regulatory T cells in long-lasting Graves disease. Findings of the study overall: Small numbers of samples may have cut accuracy. Persistent Graves' patients showed less TCR diversity than newly diagnosed patients showed. Sharing of public clonotypes was greater in persistent patients (around 2,500) than in new patients (around 930).

The germline CDR1 and CDR2 sequences are DFQATT and SNEGSKA (reference sequence). V dropped 7 bases and J dropped 7 bases, with 17 bases sitting between them. The CDR3 is 13 residues long. The sample's time point: persistent/refractory GD, antithyroid drugs over 5 years with positive TRAb. Scientists built the TCR library using RNA that was extracted from PBMCs. This clonotype was detected only a few times. Its antigen is as yet unknown. Arm-PCR with iRepertoire HTBI primers amplified the CDR3 regions for these TCR beta libraries. TCRdb ran MiXCR on the multiplex PCR reads and lists one entry per CDR3 protein. Among under 500,000 distinct CDR3 sequences listed, more than 20% were seen once.

The specimen comprised peripheral blood mononuclear cells (PBMCs), sampled when the disease was refractory, from a patient treated with antithyroid drugs. This TCR derives from a female donor with Graves disease. The chain joins TRBV20-1 to TRBJ1-5; D not resolved. The CDR3 DNA sequence: TGCAGTGACCCCAGAGGGTGGGCCCAGCCCCAGCATTTT. Its translation: CSDPRGWAQPQHF.